This passage covers 18 T cell receptor beta chains from one sample sequenced in a study of radiation and T cells in renal cell carcinoma. The time point denotes: baseline pretreatment blood. Treatment denoted: 15 Gy SBRT to primary tumor, nephrectomy 4 weeks later. Profiling relied on immunoSEQ multiplex PCR, and the TCRdb table lists in-frame clones only, not all of them. This table holds nearly 50,000 clones, about 80% found once. This specimen consisted of blood, obtained from a patient whose treatment included radiotherapy and nephrectomy. These receptors came from a woman aged 70 to 79 with renal cell carcinoma.

J is TRBJ1-1 and V is TRBV19; the D is unclear. The CDR3 loop spans 14 amino acids. Germline CDR1 and CDR2: LNHDA and SQIVND (reference sequence). Trimming left V 7 bases short and J 0 bases short, with 12 bases between. CDR3 in amino acids: CASTYNTLNTEAFF. The CDR3 region has the DNA TGTGCCAGTACTTACAACACGTTGAACACTGAAGCTTTCTTT.

This chain links TRBV6-1 with TRBJ1-1, with 8 bases aligning to TRBD1. The CDR3 is 13 amino acids. J was trimmed by 3 bases and V by 10 bases; bases with no gene match: 7. In germline, CDR1 is MNHNS, CDR2 SASEGT. The CDR3 loop reads CATRQGTHTEAFF. Here the CDR3 DNA reads TGTGCCACAAGACAGGGGACACACACTGAAGCTTTCTTT.

The chain joins TRBV4-1 to TRBJ1-5; D is unresolved. The CDR3 contains 15 residues. The V gene lost 2 bases and the J gene lost 4 bases, with 12 bases spanning the gap. Per germline, CDR1 MGHRA and CDR2 YSYEKL. Written as DNA, the CDR3 is TGCGCCAGCAGCCAACTTAGTCTCGGGAATCAGCCCCAGCATTTT. This sequence encodes CASSQLSLGNQPQHF.

This clone was observed a handful of times. The V gene is TRBV19, the J gene TRBJ1-5; TRBD1 agrees at 9 bases. V was pared by 4 bases and J by 9 bases, with 13 bases of the junction left unmatched. There are 16 residues in the CDR3. Germline values: CDR1 LNHDA, CDR2 SQIVND (reference sequence). The CDR3 DNA reads as TGTGCCAGTAGTAGCCTCGGGACAGGGCCTCTCGGGCCCCAGCATTTT. It encodes CASSSLGTGPLGPQHF.

The chain combines TRBV11-2 with TRBJ2-3; possibly TRBD1 for D (5 bases). V gave up 2 bases and J gave up 2 bases, with 11 bases separating them. Germline-derived CDR1 and CDR2 are SGHAT and FQNNGV. The CDR3 runs to 15 residues. CDR3 coding DNA: TGTGCCAGCAGCTTAAACAGGCTCTCCACAGATACGCAGTATTTT. Translation gives CASSLNRLSTDTQYF.

DNA of the CDR3: TGTGCCACCAGCACTATGACTAGCGGGAGAACAGATACGCAGTATTTT. Its translation is CATSTMTSGRTDTQYF. The chain has TRBV15 and TRBJ2-3; 12 nucleotides align to TRBD2. The CDR3 spans 16 residues. Trimming cost V 4 bases and J 3 bases; bases outside gene matches: 5. CDR1 and CDR2 from the germline V gene are LNHNV and YYDKDF (reference sequence).

CDR3 sequence: CASGLGARGPLQETQYF. Written as DNA, the CDR3 is TGTGCTAGTGGTTTGGGGGCTCGGGGTCCCCTCCAAGAGACCCAGTACTTC. This chain connects TRBV12-5 to TRBJ2-5; D might be TRBD2 (5 bases). This CDR3 comprises 17 residues. Germline V gives CDR1 LGHNT, CDR2 FRNRAP. Deletions cut 1 base from V and 1 base from J, with 16 bases between.

V usage is TRBV5-1 and J usage is TRBJ1-4; TRBD1 is a possible D gene (6 bases). The CDR3 spans 14 residues. Germline CDR1 reads SGHRS; CDR2 reads YFSETQ. Trimming removed 4 bases from V and 8 bases from J, with 15 bases in between. The CDR3, as DNA: TGCGCCAGCAGCCTACAGGGCCAGGGGGAAAAACTGTTTTTT. This sequence encodes CASSLQGQGEKLFF.

This chain uses TRBV6-5 with TRBJ1-4; D gene uncertain. CDR1 and CDR2 (germline): MNHEY, SVGAGI. The CDR3 has 13 residues. The ends were cut back, 7 bases at V and 5 bases at J, with 11 bases in the middle. The CDR3 spells CASMRTSNEKLFF. The CDR3 DNA reads TGTGCCAGCATGCGGACCTCAAATGAAAAACTGTTTTTT.

V usage is TRBV6-1 and J usage is TRBJ1-4; tentative D call: TRBD1 (6 bases). From germline, CDR1 is MNHNS and CDR2 SASEGT. The CDR3 sequence is 13 residues long. V gave up 6 bases and J gave up 5 bases, with 10 bases separating them. The CDR3 region has the DNA TGTGCCAGCAGGGGGGACATGAATGAAAAACTGTTTTTT. Its translation is CASRGDMNEKLFF.

CDR3 residues: CASSAGPIYEQYF. The CDR3 nucleotides read TGTGCCAGCAGTGCGGGACCAATCTACGAGCAGTACTTC. The chain employs TRBV27 and TRBJ2-7; D may be TRBD2 (6 bases). Germline V gives CDR1 MNHEY, CDR2 SMNVEV (reference sequence). CDR3 length: 13 residues. V shed 5 bases and J shed 3 bases, with 11 bases lying between them.

This chain uses TRBV19 with TRBJ2-1, with 8 nucleotides matching TRBD2. This CDR3 is 14 amino acids long. The germline gives CDR1 LNHDA, CDR2 SQIVND (reference sequence). The junction had 14 bases not matched to a gene; V was cut back by 4 bases and J by 15 bases. The CDR3 sequence is CASSNPGASGSRFF. The DNA of the CDR3 is TGTGCCAGTAGTAACCCGGGGGCTAGCGGGTCTCGGTTCTTC.

The genes are TRBV12-5 and TRBJ2-1, with 11 bases lining up with TRBD2. This CDR3 contains 16 residues. The junction had 12 bases not matched to a gene; V was cut back by 7 bases and J by 7 bases. CDR1 is LGHNT and CDR2 is FRNRAP in the germline V gene. The CDR3 here is CASEGTSGMNWNEQFF. In DNA, the CDR3 is TGTGCTAGTGAAGGGACTAGCGGTATGAATTGGAATGAGCAGTTCTTC.

J is TRBJ2-3 and V is TRBV19; D unclear. Germline-derived CDR1 and CDR2 are LNHDA and SQIVND (reference sequence). Trimming pared 4 bases from V and 4 bases from J, leaving 9 bases between. This CDR3 is built from 13 residues. This CDR3 is CASSRAGPDTQYF. The CDR3 DNA reads as TGTGCCAGTAGTAGGGCAGGACCAGATACGCAGTATTTT.

The chain combines TRBV4-3 with TRBJ2-1; 7 bases are shared with TRBD2. With 0 bases clipped from V and 0 bases from J, the junction kept 2 bases outside the gene matches. The CDR3 spans 16 residues. The germline V gene has CDR1 LGHNA and CDR2 YSLEER. CDR3 nucleotide sequence: TGCGCCAGCAGCCAAGACAGCGGGACCTCCTACAATGAGCAGTTCTTC. It is translated as CASSQDSGTSYNEQFF.

V is TRBV28 and J is TRBJ2-3, with 12 bases matching TRBD1. V lost 4 bases to trimming and J lost 5 bases; unmatched junction nucleotides: 4. Germline V gene data show CDR1 as MDHEN and CDR2 as SYDVKM. The CDR3 is made up of 15 amino acids. CDR3 sequence reads: CASSSGQGAGDTQYF. The CDR3 DNA reads TGTGCCAGCAGTTCGGGACAGGGGGCCGGAGATACGCAGTATTTT.

The rearrangement joins TRBV7-8 to TRBJ2-5, with 11 bases matching TRBD2. Germline assignment: CDR1 SGHVS and CDR2 FQNEAQ. With V trimmed by 8 bases and J by 4 bases, 12 bases remained unmatched. The CDR3 covers 16 residues. The CDR3: CASRGALAGVVETQYF. The CDR3 DNA follows: TGTGCCAGCCGAGGGGCACTAGCGGGAGTGGTAGAGACCCAGTACTTC.

The V and J genes are TRBV5-1 and TRBJ2-6; D gene ambiguous. Germline CDR1 and CDR2: SGHRS and YFSETQ. The CDR3 is 15 amino acids. Trimming took off 4 bases at V and 2 bases at J, with 10 bases between the two ends. The CDR3 region is CASSPISTGANVLTF. The CDR3 DNA is TGCGCCAGCAGCCCGATCTCGACTGGGGCCAACGTCCTGACTTTC.